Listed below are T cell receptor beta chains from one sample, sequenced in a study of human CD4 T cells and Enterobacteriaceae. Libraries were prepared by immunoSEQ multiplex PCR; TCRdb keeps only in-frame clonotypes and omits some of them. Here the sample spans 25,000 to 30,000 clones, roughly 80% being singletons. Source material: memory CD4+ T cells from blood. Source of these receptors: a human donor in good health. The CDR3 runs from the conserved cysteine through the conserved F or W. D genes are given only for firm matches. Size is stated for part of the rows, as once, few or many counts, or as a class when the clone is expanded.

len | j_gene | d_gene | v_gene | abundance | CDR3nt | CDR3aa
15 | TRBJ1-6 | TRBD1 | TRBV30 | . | TGTGCCTGGAGCCGGGACAGGGGGCAGGTTTCACCCCTCCACTTT | CAWSRDRGQVSPLHF
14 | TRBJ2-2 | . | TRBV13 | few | TGTGCCAGCAGCTTAGGGTCCCGTACCGGGGAGCTGTTTTTT | CASSLGSRTGELFF
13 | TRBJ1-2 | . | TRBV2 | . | TGTGCCAGCAGACCCACGGACGTCTATGGCTACACCTTC | CASRPTDVYGYTF
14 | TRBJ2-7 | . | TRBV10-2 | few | TGCGCCAGCAGTGTGCGTGTCGGAGGCTACGAGCAGTACTTC | CASSVRVGGYEQYF
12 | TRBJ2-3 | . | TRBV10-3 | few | TGTGCCATGGGGACTAGCACAGATACGCAGTATTTT | CAMGTSTDTQYF
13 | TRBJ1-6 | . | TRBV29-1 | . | TGCAGCGTTGGGGACGGGGCTAATTCACCCCTCCACTTT | CSVGDGANSPLHF
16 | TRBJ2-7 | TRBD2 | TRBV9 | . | TGTGCCAGCAGCGAAAATAGCGGGAGTTTCATCTACGAGCAGTACTTC | CASSENSGSFIYEQYF
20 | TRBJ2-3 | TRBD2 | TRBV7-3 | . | TGTGCCAGCAGCCCCGACCGGGGACTAGCGGGACGAGGTAGCACAGATACGCAGTATTTT | CASSPDRGLAGRGSTDTQYF
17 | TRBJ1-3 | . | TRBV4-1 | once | TGCGCCAGCAGCCAAGAAGGGGCAGTCAGGGGTGGAAACACCATATATTTT | CASSQEGAVRGGNTIYF
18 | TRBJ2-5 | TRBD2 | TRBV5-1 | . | TGCGCCAGCAGCTTGGCGGGACTAGCGGGACGAAACCAAGAGACCCAGTACTTC | CASSLAGLAGRNQETQYF
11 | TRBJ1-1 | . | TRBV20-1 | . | TGCAGTGCCGACACCTTGCCTGAAGCTTTCTTT | CSADTLPEAFF
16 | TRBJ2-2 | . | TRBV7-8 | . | TGTGCCAGCAGCTTAGAAAGCTGGAGGAACACCGGGGAGCTGTTTTTT | CASSLESWRNTGELFF
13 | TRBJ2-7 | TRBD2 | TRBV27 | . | TGTGCCAGCAGATGGGCGGGGGGTGGCGAGCAGTACTTC | CASRWAGGGEQYF
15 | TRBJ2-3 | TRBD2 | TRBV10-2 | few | TGCGCCAGCAGAATTAGCGGGGGAGGGGCAGATACGCAGTATTTT | CASRISGGGADTQYF
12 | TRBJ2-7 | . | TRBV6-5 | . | TGTGCCACCCGCCGTAGTACCTACGAGCAGTACTTC | CATRRSTYEQYF
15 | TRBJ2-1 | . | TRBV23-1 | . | TGCGCCAGCAGTCGCTGGCGGGGCGCTGAGAATGAGCAGTTCTTC | CASSRWRGAENEQFF
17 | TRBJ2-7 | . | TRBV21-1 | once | TGTGCCAGCAGCAAAACCCCCGGCAGGGCCACCTTCTACGAGCAGTACTTC | CASSKTPGRATFYEQYF